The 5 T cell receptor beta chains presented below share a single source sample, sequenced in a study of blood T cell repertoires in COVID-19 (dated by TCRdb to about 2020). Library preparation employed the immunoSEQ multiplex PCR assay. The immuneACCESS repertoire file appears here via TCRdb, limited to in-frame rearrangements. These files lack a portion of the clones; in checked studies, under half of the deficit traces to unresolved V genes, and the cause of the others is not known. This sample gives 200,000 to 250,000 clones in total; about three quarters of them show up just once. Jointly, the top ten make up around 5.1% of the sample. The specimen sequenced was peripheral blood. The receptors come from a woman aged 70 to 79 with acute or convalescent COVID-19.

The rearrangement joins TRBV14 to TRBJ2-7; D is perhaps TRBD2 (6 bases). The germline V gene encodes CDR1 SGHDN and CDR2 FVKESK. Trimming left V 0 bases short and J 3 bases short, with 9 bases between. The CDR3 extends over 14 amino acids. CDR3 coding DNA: TGTGCCAGCAGCCAAGATGGGGGGATCTACGAGCAGTACTTC. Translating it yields CASSQDGGIYEQYF.

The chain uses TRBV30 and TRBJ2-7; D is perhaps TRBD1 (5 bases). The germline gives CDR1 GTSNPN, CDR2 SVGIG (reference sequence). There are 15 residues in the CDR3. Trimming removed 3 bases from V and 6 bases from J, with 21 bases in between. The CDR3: CAWSPGKSGLREQYF. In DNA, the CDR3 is TGTGCCTGGAGCCCAGGGAAAAGTGGGCTCCGCGAGCAGTACTTC.

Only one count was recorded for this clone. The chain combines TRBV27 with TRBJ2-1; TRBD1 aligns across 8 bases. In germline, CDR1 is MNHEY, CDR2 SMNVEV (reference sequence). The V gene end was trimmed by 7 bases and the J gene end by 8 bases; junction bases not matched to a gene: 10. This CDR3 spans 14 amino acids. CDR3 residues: CASKNGQGIDEQFF. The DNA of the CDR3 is TGTGCCAGCAAGAACGGACAGGGAATCGATGAGCAGTTCTTC.

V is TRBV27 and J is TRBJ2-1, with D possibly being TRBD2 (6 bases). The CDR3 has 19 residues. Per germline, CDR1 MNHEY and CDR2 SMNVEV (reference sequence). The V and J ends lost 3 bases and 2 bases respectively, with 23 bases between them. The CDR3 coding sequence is TGTGCCAGCAGTTTTAAGGGTTCGGGGGAGGCCTTGCCCTACAATGAGCAGTTCTTC. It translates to CASSFKGSGEALPYNEQFF.

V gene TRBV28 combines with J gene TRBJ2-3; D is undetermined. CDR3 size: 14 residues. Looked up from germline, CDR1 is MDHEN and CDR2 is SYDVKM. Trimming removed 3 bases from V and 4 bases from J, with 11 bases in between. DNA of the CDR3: TGTGCCAGCAGTTTTTCCCCAGTCCCAGATACGCAGTATTTT. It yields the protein CASSFSPVPDTQYF.